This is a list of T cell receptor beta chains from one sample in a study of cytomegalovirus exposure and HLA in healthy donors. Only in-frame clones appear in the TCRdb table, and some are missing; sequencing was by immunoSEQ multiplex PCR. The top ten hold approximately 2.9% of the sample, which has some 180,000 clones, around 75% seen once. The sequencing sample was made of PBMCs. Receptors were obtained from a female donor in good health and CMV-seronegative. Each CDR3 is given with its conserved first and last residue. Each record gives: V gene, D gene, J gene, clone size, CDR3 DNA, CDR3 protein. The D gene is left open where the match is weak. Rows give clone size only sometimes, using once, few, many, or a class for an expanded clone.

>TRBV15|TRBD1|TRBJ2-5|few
TGTGCCACCAGGCGGGACAGGGGACAAGAGACCCAGTACTTC
CATRRDRGQETQYF
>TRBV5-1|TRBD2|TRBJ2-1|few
TGCGCCAGCAGCTTGGACTTGAGCCTAGCGGGATCTGAGCAGTTCTTC
CASSLDLSLAGSEQFF
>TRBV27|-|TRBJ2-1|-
TGTGCCAGCAGTTTTGGAACGGGAGTATACAATGAGCAGTTCTTC
CASSFGTGVYNEQFF
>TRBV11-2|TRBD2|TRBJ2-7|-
TGTGCCAGCAGCTGGACTAGCGGGGACTACGAGCAGTACTTC
CASSWTSGDYEQYF
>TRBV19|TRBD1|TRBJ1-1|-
TGTGCCAGTAGCCACGACAGGGGTAGGGTGAACACTGAAGCTTTCTTT
CASSHDRGRVNTEAFF
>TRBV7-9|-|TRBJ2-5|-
TGTGCCAGCAGCCCGCGTCGAGGGCAGGACGGCCAAGAGACCCAGTACTTC
CASSPRRGQDGQETQYF
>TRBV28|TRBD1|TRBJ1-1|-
TGTGCCAGCAGTTCAGGACAGGGTGGTAACACTGAAGCTTTCTTT
CASSSGQGGNTEAFF
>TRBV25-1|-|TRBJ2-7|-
TGTGCCAGCAGCCCGCTGGGGCCTTACTACGAGCAGTACTTC
CASSPLGPYYEQYF
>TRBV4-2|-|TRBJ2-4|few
TGTGCCAGCAGCCAAGATCCCAGCGGAGCCAAAAACATTCAGTACTTC
CASSQDPSGAKNIQYF
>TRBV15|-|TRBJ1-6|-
TGTGCCACCAGCAGAGCGGGATCTGGTTCACCCCTCCACTTT
CATSRAGSGSPLHF
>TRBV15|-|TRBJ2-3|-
TGTGCCACCAGCAGAGATCAGGGGCCAGATACGCAGTATTTT
CATSRDQGPDTQYF
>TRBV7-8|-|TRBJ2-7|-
TGTGCCAGCAGCTTAACACAGAGCTCCTACGAGCAGTACTTC
CASSLTQSSYEQYF
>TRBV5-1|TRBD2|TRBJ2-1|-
TGCGCCAGCCGCGCTCTAGCGGGGAGTGAGCAGTTCTTC
CASRALAGSEQFF
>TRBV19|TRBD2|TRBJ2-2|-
TGTGCCAGTAGTATTTTCGGACTAGCGGGGCCGACCGGGGAGCTGTTTTTT
CASSIFGLAGPTGELFF
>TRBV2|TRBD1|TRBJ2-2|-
TGTGCCAGCAGGGGAGGGACAGGGAACACCGGAGAGCTGTTTTTT
CASRGGTGNTGELFF
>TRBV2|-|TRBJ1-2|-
TGTGCCAGCAAGATGGGACCGGGACACTTC
CASKMGPGHF
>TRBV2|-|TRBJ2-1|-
TGTGCCAGCAGTGGCGACGGCAGGAAAGGGCAGTTCTTC
CASSGDGRKGQFF
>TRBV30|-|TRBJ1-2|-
TGTGCCTGGAGTACCCCCCAGGCTTGGTATGGCTACACCTTC
CAWSTPQAWYGYTF
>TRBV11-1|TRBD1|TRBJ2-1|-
TGTGCCAGCAGCTCTAACGGACAGGGGGCCCACAATGAGCAGTTCTTC
CASSSNGQGAHNEQFF
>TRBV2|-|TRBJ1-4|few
TGTGCCAGCAGTGACACACAGGGCGGTAATGAAAAACTGTTTTTT
CASSDTQGGNEKLFF
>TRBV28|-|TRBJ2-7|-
TGTGCCAGCAGGCCAACTAGGGGGAGCTCCTACGAGCAGTACTTC
CASRPTRGSSYEQYF
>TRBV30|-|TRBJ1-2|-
TGTGCGCTGGAGGAAGAGGGGAGGTATGGCTACACCTTC
CALEEEGRYGYTF
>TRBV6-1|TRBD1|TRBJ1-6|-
TGTGCCAGCAGTCCCCGAGACAGGGGGCTCTCACCCCTCCACTTT
CASSPRDRGLSPLHF
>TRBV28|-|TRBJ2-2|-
TGTGCCAGCAGTTTGGCAACCGGGGAGCTGTTTTTT
CASSLATGELFF
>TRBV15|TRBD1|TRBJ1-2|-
TGTGCCACCAGCAGAGATCCGAGACAGGGGTCCGGCTACACCTTC
CATSRDPRQGSGYTF
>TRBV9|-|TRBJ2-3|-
TGTGCCAGCAACCTGTGGGGGACTGGGGCAGATACGCAGTATTTT
CASNLWGTGADTQYF
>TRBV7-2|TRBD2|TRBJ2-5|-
TGTGCCAGCAGCCGCCCCTCGAGTAGCGGGAGAAAGGGAGAGACCCAGTACTTC
CASSRPSSSGRKGETQYF
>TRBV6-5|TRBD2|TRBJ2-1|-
TGTGCCACCCAGGCTAGCGGATCGAACAATGAGCAGTTCTTC
CATQASGSNNEQFF
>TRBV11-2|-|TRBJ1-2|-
TGTGCCAGCAGCGGGGGGGGAAGGACTAACTATGGCTACACCTTC
CASSGGGRTNYGYTF
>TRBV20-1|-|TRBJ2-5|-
TGCAGTGCTAGAGTGGAGGAGACCCAGTACTTC
CSARVEETQYF
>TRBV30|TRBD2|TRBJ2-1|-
TGTGCCTGGAGTGAGCTCGGGGGGGATATGCAGTTCTTC
CAWSELGGDMQFF
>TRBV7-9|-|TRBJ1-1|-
TGTGCCAGCAGCCCCGGGGACACTGAAGCTTTCTTT
CASSPGDTEAFF
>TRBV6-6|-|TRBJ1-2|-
TGTGCCAGCAGTCCTAATATGAACTATGGCTACACCTTC
CASSPNMNYGYTF
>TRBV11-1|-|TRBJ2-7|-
TGTGCCAGCAGCTTAGAAGACAGGCTATACGAGCAGTACTTC
CASSLEDRLYEQYF
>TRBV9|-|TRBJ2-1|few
TGTGCCAGCAGCGTAGACGGGAGTCACTACAATGAGCAGTTCTTC
CASSVDGSHYNEQFF
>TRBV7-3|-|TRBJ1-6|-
TGTGCCAGCAGCTTAAGGGGGGGGAACAATTCACCCCTCCACTTT
CASSLRGGNNSPLHF
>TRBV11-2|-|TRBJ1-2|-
TGTGCCAGCAGCTTAGTGACAGCCCCCTATGGCTACACCTTC
CASSLVTAPYGYTF
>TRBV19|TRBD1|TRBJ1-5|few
TGTGCCAGTAGCCAAAAGACAGGGATGGCTTGGCAGCCCCAGCATTTT
CASSQKTGMAWQPQHF
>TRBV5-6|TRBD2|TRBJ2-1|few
TGTGCCAGCAGCACTCCGGGACTAGCTTTAGACGAGCAGTTCTTC
CASSTPGLALDEQFF
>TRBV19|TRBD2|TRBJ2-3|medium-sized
TGTGCCAGTAGTTCCAAAGAAGCGGGGGGCGCAGATACGCAGTATTTT
CASSSKEAGGADTQYF
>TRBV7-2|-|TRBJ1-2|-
TGTGCCAGCAGCTTAGTAGGGGGGGCGGACTATGGCTACACCTTC
CASSLVGGADYGYTF
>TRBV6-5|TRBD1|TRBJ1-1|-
TGTGCCAGCAGTTACGGGACAGGGAACCCTGAAGCTTTCTTT
CASSYGTGNPEAFF
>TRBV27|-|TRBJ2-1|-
TGTGCCAGCAGTTTCTTACAGGATGAGCAGTTCTTC
CASSFLQDEQFF
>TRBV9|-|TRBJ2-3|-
TGTGCCAGCAGCGTGCAGGGGCTAGCCAGCACAGATACGCAGTATTTT
CASSVQGLASTDTQYF
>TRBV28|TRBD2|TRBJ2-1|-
TGTGCCAGCAGCCTAACTAGCGGGAGGGTCCAGTTCTTC
CASSLTSGRVQFF
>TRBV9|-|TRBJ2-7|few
TGTGCCAGCAGCGTAGCAGAGGGCTCCTACGAGCAGTACTTC
CASSVAEGSYEQYF
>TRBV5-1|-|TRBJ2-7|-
TGCGCCAGCTCCCGGGACAAGAACTACGAGCAGTACTTC
CASSRDKNYEQYF
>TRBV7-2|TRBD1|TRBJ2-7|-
TGTGCCAGCAGCCCGACGACAGGGGGCTACGAGCAGTACTTC
CASSPTTGGYEQYF
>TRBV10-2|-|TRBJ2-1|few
TGCGCCAGCAGTCGGGACAACAATGAGCAGTTCTTC
CASSRDNNEQFF
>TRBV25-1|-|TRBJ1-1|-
TGTGCCAGCAGTGAATACAGGGACACTGAAGCTTTCTTT
CASSEYRDTEAFF
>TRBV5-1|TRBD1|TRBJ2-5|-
TGCGCCAGCAGCTCCTTACAGGGGACAGAGACCCAGTACTTC
CASSSLQGTETQYF
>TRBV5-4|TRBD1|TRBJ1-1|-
TGTGCCAGCAGCGCCTCAACAGGGGATCGAACTGAAGCTTTCTTT
CASSASTGDRTEAFF
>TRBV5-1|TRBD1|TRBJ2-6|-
TGCGCCAGCAGCTTGGGGGACAGTACTGGGGCCAACGTCCTGACTTTC
CASSLGDSTGANVLTF
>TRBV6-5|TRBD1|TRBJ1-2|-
TGTGCCAGCAGTTACCGGGACAGGTTCTATGGCTACACCTTC
CASSYRDRFYGYTF
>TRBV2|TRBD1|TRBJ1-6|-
TGTGCCAGCACAGAGGGACAGGGGAAATATTCACCCCTCCACTTT
CASTEGQGKYSPLHF
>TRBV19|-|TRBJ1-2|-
TGTGCCAGTAGTATTCAGTCGCTAGCTAACTATGGCTACACCTTC
CASSIQSLANYGYTF
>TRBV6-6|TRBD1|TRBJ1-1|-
TGTGCCAGCAGGCGCCAGGGGGGAGAGGCTGAAGCTTTCTTT
CASRRQGGEAEAFF